This T cell receptor beta chain was observed in a study of response to subunit inactivated influenza vaccine. The study, taken as a whole, reports: Authors suggested few new T cells are recruited by each seasonal influenza vaccination.

The CDR3 is made up of 14 amino acids. The J segment lost 1 base and the V segment lost 6 bases, leaving 2 bases of the junction unmatched. This clonotype was observed many times. Its antigen remains unknown. MiXCR was run by TCRdb on the RT-PCR reads, yielding one entry per CDR3 protein. The data show approximately 530,000 distinct CDR3 sequences, roughly 13% seen once. The sample in question was PBMCs from blood, obtained about 40 days after vaccination. This TCR was recovered from a man aged 50 to 60 who received an inactivated influenza vaccine. The chain uses TRBV12-3 or TRBV12-4 and TRBJ2-1; 8 bases are a match to TRBD1. The CDR3 DNA is TGTGCCAGCAGAAGGACAGGGTCCTACAATGAGCAGTTCTTC. This encodes CASRRTGSYNEQFF.